Sequencing of this TCR beta chain was carried out in a study of T cell responses to AZD1222 COVID-19 vaccine. Study conclusions and caveats: Without day 14 samples, only post-peak T cell repertoires were studied. Clonal diversity was possibly underestimated; the donors were predominantly white British and more often female. Dominant CD4 TCR responses targeted spike regions 160-218 and 743-854.

TCRdb's table, derived via immunoSEQ multiplex PCR, lists solely in-frame clones and lacks some. The data show some 150,000 clones, roughly 90% seen once. About this clone itself: Antigen unknown.

The ends were cut back, 0 bases at V and 3 bases at J, with 10 bases in the middle. Germline CDR1 is SGDLS and CDR2 is YYNGEE. The CDR3 is 15 amino acids. The TCR originated in an adult who received the AZD1222 COVID-19 vaccine. The rearrangement joins TRBV9 to TRBJ1-5; D uncertain. The sequencing here drew on peripheral blood, taken 28 days after the second AZD1222 dose. The CDR3 spells CASSVGSRFNQPQHF. The CDR3 region has the DNA TGTGCCAGCAGCGTAGGGTCACGGTTCAATCAGCCCCAGCATTTT.